The table lists the clone carrying this TCR beta chain with a few counts. This CDR3 has 13 residues. The V end was cut by 1 base, the J end by 4 bases, with 6 bases between. Germline-derived CDR1 and CDR2 are SGHDT and YYEEEE. These data belong to a study of cytomegalovirus exposure and HLA in healthy donors. 13 Jbeta primers and 60 Vbeta primers were used for the PCR. Study processing details: In a later analysis, the count reached some 75 million unique TCR beta chains, with about 11 million shared. Measured with immunoSEQ multiplex PCR; TCRdb has only the in-frame clones, and not every one. That table supplies the V and J calls and clone size; D and trimming were determined from the DNA. The table includes about 200,000 clones, around 80% detected once.

The sample taken for sequencing was PBMCs. The chain couples TRBV5-6 to TRBJ2-1; D is uncertain. The sequence came from a man aged 25-45 years in good health and CMV-seronegative. In DNA form, the CDR3 reads TGTGCCAGCAGCTTGAGTGCGTACAATGAGCAGTTCTTC. Amino acid sequence: CASSLSAYNEQFF.